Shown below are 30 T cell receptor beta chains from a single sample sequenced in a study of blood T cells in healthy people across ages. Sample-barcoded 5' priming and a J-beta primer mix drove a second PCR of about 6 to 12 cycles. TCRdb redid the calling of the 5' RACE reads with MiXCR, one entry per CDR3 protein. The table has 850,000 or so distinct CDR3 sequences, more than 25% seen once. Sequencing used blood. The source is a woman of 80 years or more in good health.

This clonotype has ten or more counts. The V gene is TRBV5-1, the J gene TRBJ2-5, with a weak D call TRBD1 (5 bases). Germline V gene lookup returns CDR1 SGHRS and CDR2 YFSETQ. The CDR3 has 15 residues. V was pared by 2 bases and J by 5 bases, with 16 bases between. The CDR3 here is CASSFSRATLETQYF. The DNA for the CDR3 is TGCGCCAGCAGCTTTAGCAGGGCCACCTTGGAGACCCAGTACTTC.

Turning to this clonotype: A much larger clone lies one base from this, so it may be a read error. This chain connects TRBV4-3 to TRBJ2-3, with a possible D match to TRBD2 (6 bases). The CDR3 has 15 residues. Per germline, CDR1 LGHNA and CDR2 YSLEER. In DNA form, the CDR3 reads TGCACCAGCAGCCAGCGCGGGACTAGCACAGATACGCAGTATTTT. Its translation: CTSSQRGTSTDTQYF.

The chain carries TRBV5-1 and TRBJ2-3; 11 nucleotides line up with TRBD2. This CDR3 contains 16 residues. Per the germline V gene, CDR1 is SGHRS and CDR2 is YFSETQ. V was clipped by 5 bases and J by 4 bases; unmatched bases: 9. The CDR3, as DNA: TGCGCCAGCAGTCACTCCCTAGCGGGGGGACCAGATACGCAGTATTTT. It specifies CASSHSLAGGPDTQYF.

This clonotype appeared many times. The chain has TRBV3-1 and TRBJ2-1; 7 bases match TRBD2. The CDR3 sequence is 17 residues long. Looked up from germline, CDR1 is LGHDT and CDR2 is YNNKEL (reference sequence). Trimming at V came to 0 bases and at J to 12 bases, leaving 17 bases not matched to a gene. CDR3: CASSQEGGRHRRRAQFF. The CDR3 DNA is TGTGCCAGCAGCCAAGAGGGGGGGAGACATCGACGTAGGGCGCAGTTCTTC.

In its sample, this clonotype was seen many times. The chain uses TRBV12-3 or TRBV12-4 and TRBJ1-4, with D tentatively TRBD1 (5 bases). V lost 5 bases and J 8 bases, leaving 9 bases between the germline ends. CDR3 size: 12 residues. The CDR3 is CASSLGEEKLFF. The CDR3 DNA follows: TGTGCCAGCAGTCTAGGGGAGGAAAAACTGTTTTTT.

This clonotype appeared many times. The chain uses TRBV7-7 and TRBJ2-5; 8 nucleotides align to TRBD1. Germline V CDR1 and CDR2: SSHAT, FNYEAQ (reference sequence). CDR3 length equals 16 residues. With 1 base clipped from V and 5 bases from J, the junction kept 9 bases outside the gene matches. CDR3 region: CASSLGVQGAPETQYF. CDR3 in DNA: TGTGCCAGCAGCTTAGGTGTCCAGGGGGCCCCGGAGACCCAGTACTTC. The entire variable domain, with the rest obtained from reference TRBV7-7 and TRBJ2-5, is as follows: GAGVSQSPRYKVTKRGQDVTLRCDPISSHATLYWYQQALGQGPEFLTYFNYEAQPDKSGLPSDRFSAERPEGSISTLTIQRTEQRDSAMYRCASSLGVQGAPETQYFGPGTRLLVL.

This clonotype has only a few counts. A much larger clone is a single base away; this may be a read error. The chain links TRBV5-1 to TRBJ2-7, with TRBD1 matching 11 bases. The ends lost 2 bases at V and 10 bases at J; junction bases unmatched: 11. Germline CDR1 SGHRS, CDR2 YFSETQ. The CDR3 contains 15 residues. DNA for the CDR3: TGCGCCAGCAGCTTCCGGACAGGGGGCGAAGAGGCCCAGTACTTC. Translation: CASSFRTGGEEAQYF.

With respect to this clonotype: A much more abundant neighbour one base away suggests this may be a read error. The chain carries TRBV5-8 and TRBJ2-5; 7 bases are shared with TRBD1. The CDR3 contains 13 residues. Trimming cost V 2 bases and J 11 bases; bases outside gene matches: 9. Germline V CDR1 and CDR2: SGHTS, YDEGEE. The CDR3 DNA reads TGTGCCAGCAGCTTAGACAGGGTTACTGAGCAGTACTTC. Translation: CASSLDRVTEQYF.

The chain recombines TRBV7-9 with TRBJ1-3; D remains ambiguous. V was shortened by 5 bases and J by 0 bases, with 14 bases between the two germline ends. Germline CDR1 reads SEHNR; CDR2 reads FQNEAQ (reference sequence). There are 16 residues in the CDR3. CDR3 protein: CASSPELRSSGNTIYF. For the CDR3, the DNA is TGTGCCAGCAGCCCGGAACTCAGGAGCTCTGGAAACACCATATATTTT.

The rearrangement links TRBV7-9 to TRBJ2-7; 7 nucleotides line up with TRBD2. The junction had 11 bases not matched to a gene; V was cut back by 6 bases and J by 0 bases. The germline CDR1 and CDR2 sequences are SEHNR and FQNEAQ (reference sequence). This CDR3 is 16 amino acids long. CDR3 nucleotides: TGTGCCAGCAGTTCTACCTGGGGAGGGACCTCCTACGAGCAGTACTTC. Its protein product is CASSSTWGGTSYEQYF.

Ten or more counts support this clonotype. CDR3 DNA: TGTGCCAGCAGCCTTCCCGGGACAGGGGGACAGCCCCAGCATTTT. Amino acids: CASSLPGTGGQPQHF. This chain links TRBV6-2 or TRBV6-3 with TRBJ1-5; 11 positions match TRBD1. In germline, CDR1 is MNHEY, CDR2 SVGEGT. V lost 6 bases and J lost 7; bases outside the gene matches: 8. This CDR3 spans 15 amino acids.

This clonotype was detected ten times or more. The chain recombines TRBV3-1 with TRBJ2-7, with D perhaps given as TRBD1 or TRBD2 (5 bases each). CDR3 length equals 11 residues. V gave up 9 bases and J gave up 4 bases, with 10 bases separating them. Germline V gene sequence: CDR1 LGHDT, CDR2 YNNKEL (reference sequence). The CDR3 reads CASQGGYEQYF. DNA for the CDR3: TGTGCCAGTCAGGGCGGGTACGAGCAGTACTTC.

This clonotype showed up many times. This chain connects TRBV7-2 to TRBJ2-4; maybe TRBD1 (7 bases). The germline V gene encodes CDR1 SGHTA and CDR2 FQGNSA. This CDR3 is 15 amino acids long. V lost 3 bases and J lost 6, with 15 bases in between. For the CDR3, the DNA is TGTGCCAGCAGCTTTGGTAGCCAGGGGGGAAACATTCAGTACTTC. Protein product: CASSFGSQGGNIQYF.

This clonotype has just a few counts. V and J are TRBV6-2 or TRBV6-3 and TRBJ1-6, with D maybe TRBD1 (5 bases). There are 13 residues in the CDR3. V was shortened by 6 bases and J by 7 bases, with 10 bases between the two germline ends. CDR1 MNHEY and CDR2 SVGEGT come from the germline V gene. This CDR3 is CASSRDGNSPLHF. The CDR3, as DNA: TGTGCCAGCAGCCGGGACGGCAATTCACCCCTCCACTTT.

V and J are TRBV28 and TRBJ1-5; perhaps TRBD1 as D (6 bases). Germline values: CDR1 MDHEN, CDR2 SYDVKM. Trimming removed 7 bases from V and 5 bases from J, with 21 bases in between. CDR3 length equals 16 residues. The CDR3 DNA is TGTGCCAGCACCCTCTTGGGGGGGGCTTGGGATCAGCCCCAGCATTTT. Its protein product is CASTLLGGAWDQPQHF.

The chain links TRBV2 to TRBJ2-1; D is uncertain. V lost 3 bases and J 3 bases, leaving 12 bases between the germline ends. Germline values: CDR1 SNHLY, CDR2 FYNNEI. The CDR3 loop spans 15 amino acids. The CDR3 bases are TGTGCCAGCAGTGAGGGTACCATCAACTACAATGAGCAGTTCTTC. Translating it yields CASSEGTINYNEQFF.

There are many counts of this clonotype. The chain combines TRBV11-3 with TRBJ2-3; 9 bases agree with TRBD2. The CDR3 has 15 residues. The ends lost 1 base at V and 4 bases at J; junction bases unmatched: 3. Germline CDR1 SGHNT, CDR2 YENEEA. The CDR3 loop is CASSLGAGGPDTQYF. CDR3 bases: TGTGCCAGCAGCTTAGGAGCGGGGGGTCCAGATACGCAGTATTTT.

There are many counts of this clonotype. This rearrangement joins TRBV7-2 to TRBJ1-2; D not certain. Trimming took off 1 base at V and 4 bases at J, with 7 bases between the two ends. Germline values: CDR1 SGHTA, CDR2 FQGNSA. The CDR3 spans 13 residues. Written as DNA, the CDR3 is TGTGCCAGCAGCTTAGTGGACCTCTATGGCTACACCTTC. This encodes CASSLVDLYGYTF.

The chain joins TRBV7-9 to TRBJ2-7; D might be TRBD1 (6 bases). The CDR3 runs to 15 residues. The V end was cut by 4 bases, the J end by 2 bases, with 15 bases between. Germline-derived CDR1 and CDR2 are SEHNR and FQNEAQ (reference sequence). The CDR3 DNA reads TGTGCCAGCAGCTATGTCGGACAGTGGCCCTACGAGCAGTACTTC. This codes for CASSYVGQWPYEQYF.

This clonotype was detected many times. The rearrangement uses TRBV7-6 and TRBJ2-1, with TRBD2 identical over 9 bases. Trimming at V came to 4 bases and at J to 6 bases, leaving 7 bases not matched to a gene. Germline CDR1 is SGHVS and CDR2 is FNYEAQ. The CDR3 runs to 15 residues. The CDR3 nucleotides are TGTGCCAGCAGCTCCCCCTTGCGGGGGGGCAATGAGCAGTTCTTC. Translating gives CASSSPLRGGNEQFF.

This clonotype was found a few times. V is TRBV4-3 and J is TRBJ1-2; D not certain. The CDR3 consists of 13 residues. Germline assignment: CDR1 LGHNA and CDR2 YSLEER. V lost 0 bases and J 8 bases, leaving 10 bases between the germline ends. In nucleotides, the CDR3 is TGCGCCAGCAGCCAAGATAGGTTGTGGGGCTACACCTTC. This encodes CASSQDRLWGYTF.

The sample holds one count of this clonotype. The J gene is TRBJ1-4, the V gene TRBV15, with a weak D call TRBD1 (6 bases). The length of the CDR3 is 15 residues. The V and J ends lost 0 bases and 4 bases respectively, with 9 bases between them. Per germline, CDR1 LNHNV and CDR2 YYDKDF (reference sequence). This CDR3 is CATSREDSLNEKLFF. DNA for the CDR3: TGTGCCACCAGCAGAGAGGACAGCCTTAATGAAAAACTGTTTTTT.

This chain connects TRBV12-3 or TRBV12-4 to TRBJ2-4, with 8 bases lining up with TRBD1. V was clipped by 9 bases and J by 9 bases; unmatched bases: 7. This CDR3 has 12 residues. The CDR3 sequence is CASQGAGSIQYF. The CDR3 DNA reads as TGTGCCAGTCAGGGGGCTGGGAGCATTCAGTACTTC.

CDR3 DNA: TGTGCCAGCAGCTCACGGACTAGTTCAGATACGCAGTATTTT. This sequence encodes CASSSRTSSDTQYF. The V and J genes are TRBV7-2 and TRBJ2-3; 7 bases line up with TRBD2. Germline CDR1 SGHTA, CDR2 FQGNSA. The CDR3 runs 14 residues. Unmatched junction bases numbered 5, after V lost 4 bases and J lost 4 bases.

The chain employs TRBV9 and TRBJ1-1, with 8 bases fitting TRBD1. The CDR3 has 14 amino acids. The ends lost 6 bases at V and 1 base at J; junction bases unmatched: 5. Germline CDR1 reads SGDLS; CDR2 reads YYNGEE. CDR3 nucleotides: TGTGCCAGCACCAACAGGGGGACGAACACTGAAGCTTTCTTT. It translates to CASTNRGTNTEAFF.

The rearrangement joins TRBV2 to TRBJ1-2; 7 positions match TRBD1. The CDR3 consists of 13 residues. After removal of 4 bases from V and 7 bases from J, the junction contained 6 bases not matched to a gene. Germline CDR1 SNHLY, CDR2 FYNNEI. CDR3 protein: CASSVKTGSGYTF. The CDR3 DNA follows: TGTGCCAGCAGTGTAAAGACAGGGTCTGGCTACACCTTC.

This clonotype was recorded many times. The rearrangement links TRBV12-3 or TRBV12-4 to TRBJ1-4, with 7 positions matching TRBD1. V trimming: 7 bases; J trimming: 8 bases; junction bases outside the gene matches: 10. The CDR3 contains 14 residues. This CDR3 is CASNTGTATEKLFF. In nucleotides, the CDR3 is TGTGCCAGCAACACCGGGACAGCTACAGAAAAACTGTTTTTT.

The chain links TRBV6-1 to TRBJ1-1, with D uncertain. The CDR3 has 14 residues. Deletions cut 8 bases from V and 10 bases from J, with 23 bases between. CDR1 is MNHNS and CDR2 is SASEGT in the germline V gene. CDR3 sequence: CASSRSSSEGGAFF. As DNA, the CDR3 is TGTGCCAGCTCCCGCTCCTCCTCCGAGGGTGGAGCTTTCTTT.

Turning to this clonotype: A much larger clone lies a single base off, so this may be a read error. The CDR3 sequence is CASSTRGPGQGYYNEQYF. CDR3 nucleotide sequence: TGTGCCAGCAGCACGAGGGGACCGGGACAGGGGTACTACAATGAGCAGTACTTC. V gene TRBV11-2 combines with J gene TRBJ2-5; TRBD1 agrees at 10 bases. This CDR3 is 18 amino acids long. The V gene end was trimmed by 5 bases and the J gene end by 11 bases; junction bases not matched to a gene: 23. Germline lookup yields CDR1 SGHAT and CDR2 FQNNGV.

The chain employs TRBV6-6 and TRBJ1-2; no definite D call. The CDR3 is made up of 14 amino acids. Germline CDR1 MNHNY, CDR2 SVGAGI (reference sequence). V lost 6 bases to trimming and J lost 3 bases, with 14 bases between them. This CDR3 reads CASSPPVAYYGYTF. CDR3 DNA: TGTGCCAGCAGCCCCCCGGTGGCCTACTATGGCTACACCTTC.